This is a list of T cell receptor beta chains from one sample in a study of blood T cell repertoires in COVID-19. Method: immunoSEQ multiplex PCR; TCRdb's copy keeps in-frame clones and lacks some. The sample consists of 90,000 to 150,000 clones, 80% to 90% of them appearing once. The sequencing sample was made of peripheral blood. The receptors were sampled from a human donor in a cohort sampled during active COVID-19. CDR3s include the opening cysteine and the closing phenylalanine or tryptophan. Each record gives: J gene, V gene, D gene, clone size, CDR3 DNA, CDR3 protein. D genes are given only for firm matches. Clone size is shown for a subset of rows, as once, few, many or a class of expanded clone.

>TRBJ1-4|TRBV6-5|TRBD1|NA
TGTGCCAGCAGTTTGACAGGGCTTAATGAAAAACTGTTTTTT
CASSLTGLNEKLFF
>TRBJ1-1|TRBV3-1/TRBV3-2|TRBD1|NA
TGTGCCAGCAGCCAAAGGGACAGGGGGCGAGTCACTGAAGCTTTCTTT
CASSQRDRGRVTEAFF
>TRBJ2-7|TRBV28|NA|NA
TGTGCCAGCAGCCTGACAGACCCCCCTTACGAGCAGTACTTC
CASSLTDPPYEQYF
>TRBJ2-7|TRBV27|TRBD1|NA
TGTGCCAGCTCCGGGACAGGCCCCCTCGAGCAGTACTTC
CASSGTGPLEQYF
>TRBJ2-1|TRBV11-2|NA|NA
TGTGCCAGTGAACAGGGTTCCGATGAGCAGTTCTTC
CASEQGSDEQFF
>TRBJ1-5|TRBV30|NA|NA
TGTGCCTGGAGTGTATCTTCTGAGGGATTTCAGCCCCAGCATTTT
CAWSVSSEGFQPQHF
>TRBJ2-2|TRBV7-2|TRBD1|few
TGTGCCAGCAGCGGGGACAGGACTAACACCGGGGAGCTGTTTTTT
CASSGDRTNTGELFF
>TRBJ2-6|TRBV4-3|NA|NA
TGCGCCAGCAGCCAAGAGACAGATTCAACCTACTCTGGGGCCAACGTCCTGACTTTC
CASSQETDSTYSGANVLTF
>TRBJ1-2|TRBV30|NA|NA
TGTGCCTGGAGTGTACGGCTGCGAGAGGTTGGTGGCTACACCTTC
CAWSVRLREVGGYTF
>TRBJ1-2|TRBV28|NA|NA
TGTGCCAGCAGCATGGGGGGGGAATACTATGGCTACACCTTC
CASSMGGEYYGYTF
>TRBJ2-7|TRBV11-3|NA|NA
TGTGCCAGCAGCTCACGGCAGGGGTCCCCCTACGAGCAGTACTTC
CASSSRQGSPYEQYF
>TRBJ2-7|TRBV6-2/TRBV6-3|NA|NA
TGTGCCAGCAGTCAACAGGGTCGGGATCTGGGGGAGCAGTACTTC
CASSQQGRDLGEQYF
>TRBJ2-7|TRBV18|NA|NA
TGTGCCAGCTGCACTAGCCCGTCCTGCGAGCAGTACTTC
CASCTSPSCEQYF